The entry below gives a single T cell receptor (beta chain) sequence along with its context. TCRdb keeps only in-frame clones here, not all; method: immunoSEQ multiplex PCR. This table has around 61,000 clones, 70% to 90% appearing once. Germline values: CDR1 SNHLY, CDR2 FYNNEI. This CDR3 comprises 13 residues. Trimming took off 4 bases at V and 3 bases at J, with 9 bases between the two ends. This sample stems from a study of T cell responses to AZD1222 COVID-19 vaccine. The origin of this receptor is an adult in good health. The sample in question was peripheral blood, obtained on day 0 of AZD1222 vaccination. The rearrangement uses TRBV2 and TRBJ1-1; possibly TRBD1 for D (6 bases). The CDR3 spells CASSGQGHTEAFF. DNA for the CDR3: TGTGCCAGCAGTGGGCAGGGGCACACTGAAGCTTTCTTT. Filled out from reference TRBV2 and TRBJ1-1, the complete variable domain reads EPEVTQTPSHQVTQMGQEVILRCVPISNHLYFYWYRQILGQKVEFLVSFYNNEISEKSEIFDDQFSVERPDGSNFTLKIRSTKLEDSAMYFCASSGQGHTEAFFGQGTRLTVV.